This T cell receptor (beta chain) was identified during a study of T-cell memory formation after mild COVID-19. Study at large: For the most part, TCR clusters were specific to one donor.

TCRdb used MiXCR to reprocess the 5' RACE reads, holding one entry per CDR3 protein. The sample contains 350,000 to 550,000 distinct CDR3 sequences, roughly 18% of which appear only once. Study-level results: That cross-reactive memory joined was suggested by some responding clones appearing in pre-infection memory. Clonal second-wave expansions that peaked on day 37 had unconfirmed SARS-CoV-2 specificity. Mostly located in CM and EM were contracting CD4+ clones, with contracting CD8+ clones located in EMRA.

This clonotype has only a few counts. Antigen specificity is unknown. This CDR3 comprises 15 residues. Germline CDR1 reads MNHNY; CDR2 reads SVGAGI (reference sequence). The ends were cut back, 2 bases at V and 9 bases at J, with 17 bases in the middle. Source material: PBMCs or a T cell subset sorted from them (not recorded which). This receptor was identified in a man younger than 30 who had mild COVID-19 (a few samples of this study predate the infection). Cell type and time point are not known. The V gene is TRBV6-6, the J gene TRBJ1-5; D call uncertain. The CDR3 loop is CASSYEHSGVLPQHF. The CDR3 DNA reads TGTGCCAGCAGTTACGAACACAGTGGTGTCCTGCCCCAGCATTTT.